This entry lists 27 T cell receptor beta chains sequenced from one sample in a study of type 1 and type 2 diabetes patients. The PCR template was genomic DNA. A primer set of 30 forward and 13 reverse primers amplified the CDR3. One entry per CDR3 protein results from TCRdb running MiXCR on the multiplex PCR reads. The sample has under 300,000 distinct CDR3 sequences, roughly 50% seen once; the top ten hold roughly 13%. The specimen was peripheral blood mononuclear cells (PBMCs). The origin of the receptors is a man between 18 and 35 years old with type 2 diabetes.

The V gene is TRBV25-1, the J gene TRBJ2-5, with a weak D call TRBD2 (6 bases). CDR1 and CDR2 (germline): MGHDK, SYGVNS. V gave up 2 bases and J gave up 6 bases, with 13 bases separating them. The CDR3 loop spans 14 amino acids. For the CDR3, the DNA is TGTGCCAGCAGTGAACCCTTTCGGGAGCAGACCCAGTACTTC. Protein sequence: CASSEPFREQTQYF.

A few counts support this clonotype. The DNA of the CDR3 is TGTGCCAGTAGTATGCTTAGAGGGAACACTGAAGCTTTCTTT. This gives the protein CASSMLRGNTEAFF. The chain couples TRBV19 to TRBJ1-1; D is unclear. The CDR3 has 14 residues. V dropped 3 bases and J dropped 1 base, with 9 bases sitting between them. Germline lookup yields CDR1 LNHDA and CDR2 SQIVND (reference sequence).

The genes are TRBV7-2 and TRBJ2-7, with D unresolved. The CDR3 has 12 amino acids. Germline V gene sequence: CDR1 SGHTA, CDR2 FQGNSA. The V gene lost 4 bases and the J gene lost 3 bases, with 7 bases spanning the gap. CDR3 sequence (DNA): TGTGCCAGCAGCTCCCAAAACTACGAGCAGTACTTC. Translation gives CASSSQNYEQYF.

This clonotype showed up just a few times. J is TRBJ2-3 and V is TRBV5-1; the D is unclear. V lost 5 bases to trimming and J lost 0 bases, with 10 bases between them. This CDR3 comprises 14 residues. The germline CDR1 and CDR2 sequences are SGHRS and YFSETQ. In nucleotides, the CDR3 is TGCGCCAGCAGGCTGGGCCCGAGCACAGATACGCAGTATTTT. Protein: CASRLGPSTDTQYF.

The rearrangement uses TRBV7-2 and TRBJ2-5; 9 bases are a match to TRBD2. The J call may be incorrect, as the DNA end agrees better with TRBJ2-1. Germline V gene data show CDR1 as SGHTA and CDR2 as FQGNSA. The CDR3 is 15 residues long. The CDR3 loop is CASSLNAGGPGEQFF. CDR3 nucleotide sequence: TGTGCCAGCAGCTTAAATGCGGGGGGGCCAGGGGAGCAGTTCTTC.

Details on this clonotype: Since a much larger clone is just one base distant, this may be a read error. DNA of the CDR3: TGTGCCAGCAGGACGGGTGAAGCTCTCTTT. It specifies CASRTGEALF. This chain uses TRBV2 with TRBJ1-1, with D uncertain. CDR1 and CDR2 (germline): SNHLY, FYNNEI. The CDR3 loop spans 10 amino acids. Full variable domain (remainder filled in from reference TRBV2 and TRBJ1-1): EPEVTQTPSHQVTQMGQEVILRCVPISNHLYFYWYRQILGQKVEFLVSFYNNEISEKSEIFDDQFSVERPDGSNFTLKIRSTKLEDSAMYFCASRTGEALFGQGTRLTVV.

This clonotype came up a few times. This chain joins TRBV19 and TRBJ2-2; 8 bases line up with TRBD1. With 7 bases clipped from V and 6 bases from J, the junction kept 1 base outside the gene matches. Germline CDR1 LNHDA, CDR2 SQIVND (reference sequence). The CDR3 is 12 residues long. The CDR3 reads CASTGGSGELFF. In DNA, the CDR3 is TGTGCCAGTACAGGGGGCTCCGGGGAGCTGTTTTTT.

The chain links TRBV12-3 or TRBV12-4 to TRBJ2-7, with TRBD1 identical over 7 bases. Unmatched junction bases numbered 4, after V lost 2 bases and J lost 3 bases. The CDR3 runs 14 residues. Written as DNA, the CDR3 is TGTGCCAGCAGTTTAACGGGGACAGACTACGAGCAGTACTTC. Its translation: CASSLTGTDYEQYF.

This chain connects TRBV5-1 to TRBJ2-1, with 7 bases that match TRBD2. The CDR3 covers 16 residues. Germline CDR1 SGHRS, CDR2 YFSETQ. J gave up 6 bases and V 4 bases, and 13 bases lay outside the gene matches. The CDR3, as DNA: TGCGCCAGCAGCCCTATTACTAGCGAGGGGTTCAATGAGCAGTTCTTC. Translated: CASSPITSEGFNEQFF.

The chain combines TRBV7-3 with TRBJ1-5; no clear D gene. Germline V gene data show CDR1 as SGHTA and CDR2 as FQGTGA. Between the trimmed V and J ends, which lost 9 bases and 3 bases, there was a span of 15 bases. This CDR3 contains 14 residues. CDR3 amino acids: CASSHGVYNQPQHF. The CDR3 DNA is TGTGCCAGTTCCCATGGGGTCTACAATCAGCCCCAGCATTTT.

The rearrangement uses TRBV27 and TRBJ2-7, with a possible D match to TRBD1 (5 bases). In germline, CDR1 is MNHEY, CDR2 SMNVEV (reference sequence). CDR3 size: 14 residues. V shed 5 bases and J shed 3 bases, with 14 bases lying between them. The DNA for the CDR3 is TGTGCCAGCAGTCCCTTCGACAGTTACTACGAGCAGTACTTC. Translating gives CASSPFDSYYEQYF.

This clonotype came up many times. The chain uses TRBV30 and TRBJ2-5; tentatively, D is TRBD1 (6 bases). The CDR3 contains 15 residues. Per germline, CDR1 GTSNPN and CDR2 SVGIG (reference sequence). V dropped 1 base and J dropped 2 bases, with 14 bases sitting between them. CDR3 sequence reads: CAWSGTGQRQETQYF. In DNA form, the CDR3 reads TGTGCCTGGAGTGGCACGGGACAAAGACAAGAGACCCAGTACTTC.

The CDR3 DNA sequence: TGTGCCAGTATCAGGGGGAGACGAGAGACCCAGTACTTC. It specifies CASIRGRRETQYF. The V gene is TRBV9, the J gene TRBJ2-5; TRBD1 agrees at 7 bases. Germline V gene data show CDR1 as SGDLS and CDR2 as YYNGEE. CDR3 length equals 13 residues. V gave up 8 bases and J gave up 4 bases; unmatched junction bases: 8.

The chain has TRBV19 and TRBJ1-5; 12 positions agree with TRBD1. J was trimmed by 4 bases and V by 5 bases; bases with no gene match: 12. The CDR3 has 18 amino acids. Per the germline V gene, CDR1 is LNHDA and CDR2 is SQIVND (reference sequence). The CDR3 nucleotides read TGTGCCAGTAGTCTCGATAGGGGACAGGGGGCGCGTAATCAGCCCCAGCATTTT. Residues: CASSLDRGQGARNQPQHF.

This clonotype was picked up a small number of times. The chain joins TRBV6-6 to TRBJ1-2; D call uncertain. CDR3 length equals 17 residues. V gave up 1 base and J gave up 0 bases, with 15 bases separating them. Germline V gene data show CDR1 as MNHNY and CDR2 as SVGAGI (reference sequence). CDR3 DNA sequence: TGTGCCAGCAGTTACTTTGCGTCACGGGTCGCTAACTATGGCTACACCTTC. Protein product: CASSYFASRVANYGYTF.

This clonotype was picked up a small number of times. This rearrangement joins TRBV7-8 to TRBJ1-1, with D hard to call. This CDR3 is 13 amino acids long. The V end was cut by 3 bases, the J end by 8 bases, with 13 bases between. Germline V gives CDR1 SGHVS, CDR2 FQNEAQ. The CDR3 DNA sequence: TGTGCCAGCAGCTTCCAGGAGGGTACCGAAGCTTTCTTT. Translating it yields CASSFQEGTEAFF.

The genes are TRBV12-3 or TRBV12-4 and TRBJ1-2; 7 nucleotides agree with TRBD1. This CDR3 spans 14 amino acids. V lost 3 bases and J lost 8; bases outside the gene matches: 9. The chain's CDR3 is CASSFGGQLEGYTF. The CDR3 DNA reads TGTGCCAGCAGTTTTGGGGGACAGTTAGAGGGCTACACCTTC.

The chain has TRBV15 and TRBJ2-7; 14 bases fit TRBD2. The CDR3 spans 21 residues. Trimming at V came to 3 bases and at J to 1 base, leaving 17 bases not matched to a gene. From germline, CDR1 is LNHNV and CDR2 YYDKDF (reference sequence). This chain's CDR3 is CATSREAIETSGGAGSYEQYF. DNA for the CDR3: TGTGCCACCAGCAGGGAGGCGATCGAGACTAGCGGGGGGGCCGGGTCCTACGAGCAGTACTTC.

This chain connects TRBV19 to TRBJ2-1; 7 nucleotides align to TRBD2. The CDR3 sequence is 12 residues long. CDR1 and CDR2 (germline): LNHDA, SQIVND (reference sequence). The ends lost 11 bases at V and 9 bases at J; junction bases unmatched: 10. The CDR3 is CAWSGAGAEQFF. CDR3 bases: TGTGCCTGGAGTGGGGCGGGAGCTGAGCAGTTCTTC.

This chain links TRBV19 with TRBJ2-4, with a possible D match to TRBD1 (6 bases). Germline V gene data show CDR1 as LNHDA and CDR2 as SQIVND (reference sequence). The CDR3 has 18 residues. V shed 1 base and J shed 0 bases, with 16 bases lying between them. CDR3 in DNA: TGTGCCAGTAGTATAGCGCCAGGGGAAACCCCAGCCAAAAACATTCAGTACTTC. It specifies CASSIAPGETPAKNIQYF.

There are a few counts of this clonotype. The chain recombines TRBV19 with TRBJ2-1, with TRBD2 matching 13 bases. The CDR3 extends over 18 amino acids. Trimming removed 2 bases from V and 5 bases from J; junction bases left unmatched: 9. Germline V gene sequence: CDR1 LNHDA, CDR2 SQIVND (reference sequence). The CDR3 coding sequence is TGTGCCAGTAGTATAATGAAACAGGGACTAGCGGGGCACAATGAGCAGTTCTTC. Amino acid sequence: CASSIMKQGLAGHNEQFF.

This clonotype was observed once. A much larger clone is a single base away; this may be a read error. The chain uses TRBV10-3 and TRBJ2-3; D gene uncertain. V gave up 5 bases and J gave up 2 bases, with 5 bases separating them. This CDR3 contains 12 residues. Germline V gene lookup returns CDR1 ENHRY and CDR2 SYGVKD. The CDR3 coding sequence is TGTGCCATCAGTTACATCACAGATACGCAGTATTTT. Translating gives CAISYITDTQYF.

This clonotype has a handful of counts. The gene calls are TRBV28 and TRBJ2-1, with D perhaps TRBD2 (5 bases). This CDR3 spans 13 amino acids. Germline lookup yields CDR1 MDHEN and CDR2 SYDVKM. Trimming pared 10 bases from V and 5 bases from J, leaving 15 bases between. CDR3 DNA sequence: TGTGCCACCCGGGGATCCCTTAACAATGAGCAGTTCTTC. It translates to CATRGSLNNEQFF.

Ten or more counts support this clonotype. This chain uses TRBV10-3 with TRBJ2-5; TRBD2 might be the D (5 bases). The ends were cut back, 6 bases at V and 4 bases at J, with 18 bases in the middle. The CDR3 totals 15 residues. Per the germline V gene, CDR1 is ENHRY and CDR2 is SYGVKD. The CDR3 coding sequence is TGTGCCATCAGCCAAGGACTGACCTCCGGAGAGACCCAGTACTTC. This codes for CAISQGLTSGETQYF.

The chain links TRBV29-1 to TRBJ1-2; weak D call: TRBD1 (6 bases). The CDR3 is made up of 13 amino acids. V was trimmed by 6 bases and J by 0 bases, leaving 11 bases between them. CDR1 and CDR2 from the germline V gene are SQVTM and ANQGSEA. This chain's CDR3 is CSVEDSSNYGYTF. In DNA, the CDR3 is TGCAGCGTGGAGGACAGCTCTAACTATGGCTACACCTTC.

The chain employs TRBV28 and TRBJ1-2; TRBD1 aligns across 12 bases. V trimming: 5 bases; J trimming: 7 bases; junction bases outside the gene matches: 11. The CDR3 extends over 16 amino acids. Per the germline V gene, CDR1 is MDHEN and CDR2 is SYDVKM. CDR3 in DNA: TGTGCCAGCAGTCCCTGGGGGACAGGGGGCGGGAGTGGCTACACCTTC. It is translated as CASSPWGTGGGSGYTF.

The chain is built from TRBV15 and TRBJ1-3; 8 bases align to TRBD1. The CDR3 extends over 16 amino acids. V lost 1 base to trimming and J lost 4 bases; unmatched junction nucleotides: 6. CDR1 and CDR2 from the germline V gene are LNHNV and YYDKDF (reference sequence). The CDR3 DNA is TGTGCCACCAGCAGAGGCGCGACAGGGGTGGGAAACACCATATATTTT. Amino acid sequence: CATSRGATGVGNTIYF.